Following are 10 T cell receptor beta chains from one sample sequenced in a study of blood T cells in healthy people across ages. Alongside a J-beta primer mix, a sample-barcoded 5' primer served in a second PCR lasting about 7 to 12 cycles. TCRdb re-called the 5' RACE reads through MiXCR, storing one row per CDR3 protein. This sample has some 1.7 million distinct CDR3 sequences, with roughly 30% found just once. Sequenced: blood. Every receptor here comes from a woman in her 30s in good health.

This chain connects TRBV19 to TRBJ2-3; 12 nucleotides line up with TRBD2. After removal of 8 bases from V and 5 bases from J, the junction contained 5 bases not matched to a gene. Germline V gene lookup returns CDR1 LNHDA and CDR2 SQIVND (reference sequence). There are 14 residues in the CDR3. The CDR3 sequence is CASRLAGAGDTQYF. DNA of the CDR3: TGTGCCAGTCGACTAGCGGGGGCCGGAGATACGCAGTATTTT.

In this sample, this clonotype turned up many times. The chain links TRBV28 to TRBJ2-7; weak D call: TRBD2 (5 bases). CDR3 length: 12 residues. Germline CDR1 and CDR2: MDHEN and SYDVKM. The V end lost 6 bases, the J end lost 6 bases, and 12 bases lay between the germline ends. Here the CDR3 DNA reads TGTGCCAGCAGCTTCGATGGACTCGAGCAGTACTTC. Amino acids: CASSFDGLEQYF.

The rearrangement uses TRBV20-1 and TRBJ2-3; 9 bases are a match to TRBD2. The germline V gene encodes CDR1 DFQATT and CDR2 SNEGSKA (reference sequence). CDR3 length: 15 residues. The V and J ends lost 0 bases and 7 bases, in that order; junction bases with no gene match: 8. DNA for the CDR3: TGCAGTGCTAGAGAGTCAGCGGGGGGACCCCATACGCAGTATTTT. Translated, it gives CSARESAGGPHTQYF.

This clonotype was seen a handful of times. The rearrangement uses TRBV18 and TRBJ2-7, with D perhaps matching TRBD1 or TRBD2 (5 bases each). V shed 6 bases and J shed 1 base, with 25 bases lying between them. CDR1 is KGHSH, CDR2 LQKENI, per germline. The CDR3 length is 18 residues. CDR3 sequence: CASSPVREPGLTSYEQYF. The CDR3 DNA reads TGTGCCAGCTCTCCAGTCCGGGAACCGGGGCTTACTTCCTACGAGCAGTACTTC.

The sample holds a few counts of this clonotype. In nucleotides, the CDR3 is TGTGCCAGCTCACCACCCCTAGCTCACGATGAGCAGTTCTTC. Translating it yields CASSPPLAHDEQFF. The chain uses TRBV18 and TRBJ2-1; a weak D match, TRBD2 (5 bases). Germline lookup yields CDR1 KGHSH and CDR2 LQKENI. The ends were cut back, 0 bases at V and 8 bases at J, with 11 bases in the middle. The CDR3 runs to 14 residues.

This chain uses TRBV14 with TRBJ2-3; the match to TRBD2 covers 16 bases. The CDR3 has 18 residues. Unmatched junction bases numbered 5, after V lost 4 bases and J lost 1 base. CDR1 is SGHDN, CDR2 FVKESK, per germline. The DNA of the CDR3 is TGTGCCAGCAGCCCTTTCGGGACTAGCGGGGGGGGCACAGATACGCAGTATTTT. This translates into CASSPFGTSGGGTDTQYF.

The CDR3 coding sequence is TGTGCCAGTCTAGCGGGGGCGAACACCTACAATGAGCAGTTCTTC. Residues: CASLAGANTYNEQFF. The V and J genes are TRBV6-6 and TRBJ2-1, with 10 bases aligning to TRBD2. The CDR3 loop spans 15 amino acids. Germline trimming cut 9 bases from V and 2 bases from J; bases unmatched to any gene: 7. Germline V gene data show CDR1 as MNHNY and CDR2 as SVGAGI (reference sequence).

The chain employs TRBV27 and TRBJ2-3; TRBD2 is a possible D gene (6 bases). CDR1 MNHEY and CDR2 SMNVEV come from the germline V gene (reference sequence). V lost 6 bases to trimming and J lost 2 bases, with 18 bases between them. The CDR3 runs 16 residues. CDR3 sequence (DNA): TGTGCCAGCAGCCGTCCCGGGACTGGGCTCACAGATACGCAGTATTTT. It yields the protein CASSRPGTGLTDTQYF.

This rearrangement joins TRBV2 to TRBJ2-1, with 10 bases lining up with TRBD1. Germline lookup yields CDR1 SNHLY and CDR2 FYNNEI. The CDR3 is 14 residues long. The trim removed 7 bases at V and 8 bases at J, leaving 8 bases unmatched. The CDR3 loop reads CASMRDRGRDEQFF. CDR3 nucleotides: TGTGCCAGCATGAGGGACAGGGGTCGAGATGAGCAGTTCTTC.

The CDR3, as DNA: TGTGCCAGCAGTTCCGGAACTAGCGGGGGGTTCGGGACCCAGTACTTC. This encodes CASSSGTSGGFGTQYF. The chain couples TRBV28 to TRBJ2-5; 12 positions match TRBD2. The length of the CDR3 is 16 residues. Trimming cost V 4 bases and J 7 bases; bases outside gene matches: 10. CDR1 is MDHEN and CDR2 is SYDVKM in the germline V gene.